This passage covers 8 T cell receptor beta chains from one sample sequenced in a study of memory CD4+ T cells and cytomegalovirus serostatus. Sequenced by immunoSEQ multiplex PCR; TCRdb stores in-frame clones only, minus some. The sample has under 45,000 clones, about three quarters seen once. Single viable CD3+CD4+CD8-CD45RO+ cells were sorted as the memory CD4+ T cells. The material sequenced was memory CD4+ T cells from blood. The receptors were gathered from an adult in good health and CMV-seronegative.

The chain couples TRBV7-2 to TRBJ1-3, with TRBD1 as a possible D gene (6 bases). Per the germline V gene, CDR1 is SGHTA and CDR2 is FQGNSA. V was shortened by 5 bases and J by 4 bases, with 15 bases between the two germline ends. This CDR3 has 15 amino acids. CDR3 bases: TGTGCCAGCAGCCCCACAGGGAATATAGGAAACACCATATATTTT. This sequence encodes CASSPTGNIGNTIYF.

The chain employs TRBV28 and TRBJ2-7, with D perhaps being TRBD1 or TRBD2 (5 bases each). CDR3 length: 15 amino acids. CDR1 and CDR2 from the germline V gene are MDHEN and SYDVKM. V was cut by 3 bases and J by 5 bases, with 17 bases left in between. This CDR3 reads CASSLRRIRGDEQYF. CDR3 sequence (DNA): TGTGCCAGCAGTTTGCGGAGGATTAGGGGTGACGAGCAGTACTTC.

V gene TRBV9 combines with J gene TRBJ1-2, with D possibly matching TRBD1 (6 bases). The CDR3 sequence is 14 residues long. The germline V gene encodes CDR1 SGDLS and CDR2 YYNGEE. Trimming removed 4 bases from V and 8 bases from J, with 18 bases in between. CDR3 DNA sequence: TGTGCCAGCAGCTCCCGCTCGGGGGCGCGGGGCTACACCTTC. This codes for CASSSRSGARGYTF.

The chain couples TRBV10-3 to TRBJ2-1, with D tentatively TRBD2 (6 bases). This CDR3 is built from 17 residues. Germline CDR1 reads ENHRY; CDR2 reads SYGVKD. With 0 bases removed from V and 5 bases from J, the gap between germline ends came to 17 bases. CDR3 protein: CAISESMGGMGNNEQFF. The CDR3 coding sequence is TGTGCCATCAGTGAGTCAATGGGCGGGATGGGGAACAATGAGCAGTTCTTC.

In its sample, this clone was seen a few times. The gene calls are TRBV10-3 and TRBJ2-5; D remains unclear. The CDR3 is 15 amino acids. Looked up from germline, CDR1 is ENHRY and CDR2 is SYGVKD. V was trimmed by 0 bases and J by 3 bases, leaving 11 bases between them. CDR3 sequence: CAISESHRQKETQYF. Written as DNA, the CDR3 is TGTGCCATCAGTGAGTCTCATAGGCAGAAAGAGACCCAGTACTTC.

The CDR3 nucleotides are TGTGCCAGCAGCTTATTACCAGCGGGTTTTAGCGGTTCCTACAATGAGCAGTTCTTC. This encodes CASSLLPAGFSGSYNEQFF. The rearrangement links TRBV7-9 to TRBJ2-1, with D perhaps TRBD2 (6 bases). Per germline, CDR1 SEHNR and CDR2 FQNEAQ (reference sequence). The CDR3 totals 19 residues. Trimming left V 2 bases short and J 1 base short, with 21 bases between.

This clone was seen only a few times. At one end, the junction sequence differs from germline, possibly due to a read error. The V and J genes are TRBV28 and TRBJ2-7; weak D call: TRBD1 (7 bases). CDR1 MDHEN and CDR2 SYDVKM come from the germline V gene. This CDR3 is 12 amino acids long. The CDR3 loop reads CASSSGDSYRVF. As DNA, the CDR3 is TGTGCCAGCAGTTCGGGGGACAGCTACCGGGTCTTC.

V usage is TRBV7-2 and J usage is TRBJ1-1; TRBD1 agrees at 8 bases. The CDR3 has 13 amino acids. Germline V gives CDR1 SGHTA, CDR2 FQGNSA. Trimming removed 5 bases from V and 7 bases from J; junction bases left unmatched: 6. The CDR3, as DNA: TGTGCCAGCAGCCTACGGACAGGGAGTGAAGCTTTCTTT. It translates to CASSLRTGSEAFF.